These 18 T cell receptor beta chains originate from one sample sequenced in a study of human T cells and chemical hapten exposure. TCRdb called the RACE reads again in MiXCR, with one record for every CDR3 protein. In the table there are roughly 360,000 distinct CDR3 sequences, more than 4.5% of which are singletons. Stated time point: patch test 1, 2 weeks after DPC sensitization. Documented treatment: therapeutic diphenylcyclopropenone sensitization with weekly scalp DPC. The specimen comprised whole blood, sampled in connection with sensitization to the hapten diphenylcyclopropenone (DPC). The receptors stem from a woman between 50 and 59 years old with alopecia areata. Some clones in this sample may be carry-over from other donors' samples.

This clonotype turned up a few times. This chain joins TRBV27 and TRBJ2-1, with TRBD1 identical over 11 bases. This CDR3 region has 15 residues. Unmatched junction bases numbered 7, after V lost 5 bases and J lost 7 bases. Per germline, CDR1 MNHEY and CDR2 SMNVEV (reference sequence). The chain's CDR3 is CASSLRDRGSNEQFF. CDR3 nucleotide sequence: TGTGCCAGCAGTCTCCGGGACAGGGGGTCGAATGAGCAGTTCTTC.

This clonotype was seen repeatedly, ten times or more. The chain is built from TRBV10-1 and TRBJ2-3; 7 bases are shared with TRBD2. Germline V gene sequence: CDR1 WNHNN, CDR2 SYGVQD (reference sequence). J lost 9 bases, V lost 4 bases, and 13 bases had no gene match. This CDR3 has 15 amino acids. Here the CDR3 DNA reads TGCGCCAGCAGTGTGAAGCGGGGAGGGCCGGTAACGCAGTATTTT. This sequence encodes CASSVKRGGPVTQYF.

V is TRBV7-2 and J is TRBJ2-3, with a tentative D call TRBD1 (6 bases). This CDR3 comprises 12 residues. With 5 bases removed from V and 7 bases from J, the gap between germline ends came to 10 bases. CDR1 SGHTA and CDR2 FQGNSA come from the germline V gene. This CDR3 is CASSTGRNTQYF. The CDR3 nucleotides are TGTGCCAGCAGCACAGGGCGGAATACGCAGTATTTT.

This clonotype has at least ten counts. The rearrangement links TRBV7-8 to TRBJ2-7; a weak D match, TRBD2 (6 bases). V lost 3 bases to trimming and J lost 1 base, with 16 bases between them. Germline V gene sequence: CDR1 SGHVS, CDR2 FQNEAQ. CDR3 length: 16 residues. CDR3 residues: CASSFLGTGLSYEQYF. CDR3 coding DNA: TGTGCCAGCAGCTTTTTAGGGACTGGATTATCCTACGAGCAGTACTTC.

The J gene is TRBJ2-7, the V gene TRBV7-6; D call uncertain. The ends were cut back, 0 bases at V and 0 bases at J, with 9 bases in the middle. The CDR3 sequence is 15 residues long. Germline CDR1 SGHVS, CDR2 FNYEAQ. The CDR3 protein is CASSLAVGSSYEQYF. The CDR3 nucleotides are TGTGCCAGCAGCTTAGCAGTCGGCAGCTCCTACGAGCAGTACTTC.

This clonotype was observed many times. The chain has TRBV12-3 or TRBV12-4 and TRBJ2-5; no reliable D call. This CDR3 is 11 amino acids long. Trimming cost V 1 base and J 7 bases, with 4 bases left between them. The CDR3 here is CASSLGGTQYF. CDR3 nucleotide sequence: TGTGCCAGCAGTTTAGGGGGGACCCAGTACTTC.

This clonotype appeared a few times. The rearrangement uses TRBV7-2 and TRBJ2-1; D assignment may be TRBD1 or TRBD2 (6 bases each). Germline V CDR1 and CDR2: SGHTA, FQGNSA. There are 16 residues in the CDR3. V lost 1 base, J lost 0 bases, and 10 bases lay in between. The DNA of the CDR3 is TGTGCCAGCAGCTTAGGAGGGGGAGGCTCCTACAATGAGCAGTTCTTC. Translation gives CASSLGGGGSYNEQFF.

This clonotype was counted between two and nine times. V is TRBV9 and J is TRBJ2-5, with 8 bases that match TRBD2. Germline V gene sequence: CDR1 SGDLS, CDR2 YYNGEE. The CDR3 sequence is 13 residues long. J lost 5 bases, V lost 4 bases, and 4 bases had no gene match. The CDR3 loop is CASSPGRGETQYF. DNA for the CDR3: TGTGCCAGCAGCCCCGGGAGGGGTGAGACCCAGTACTTC.

This clonotype was seen ten or more times. The chain has TRBV28 and TRBJ2-3, with D perhaps matching TRBD2 (6 bases). The CDR3 has 13 amino acids. Per germline, CDR1 MDHEN and CDR2 SYDVKM. With 7 bases removed from V and 4 bases from J, the gap between germline ends came to 12 bases. The CDR3 here is CASNSGGADTQYF. CDR3 DNA: TGTGCCAGCAATTCCGGAGGGGCAGATACGCAGTATTTT.

The CDR3 region has the DNA TGTGCCAACAGGGACTCATCAGCAGATACGCAGTATTTT. Its protein product is CANRDSSADTQYF. This sequence joins TRBV15 and TRBJ2-3; D is tentatively TRBD1 or TRBD2 (6 bases each). Germline CDR1 is LNHNV and CDR2 is YYDKDF (reference sequence). The CDR3 runs to 13 residues. Trimming pared 10 bases from V and 4 bases from J, leaving 15 bases between. The full variable domain, its missing parts supplied by reference TRBV15 and TRBJ2-3, is DAMVIQNPRYQVTQFGKPVTLSCSQTLNHNVMYWYQQKSSQAPKLLFHYYDKDFNNEADTPDNFQSRRPNTSFCFLDIRSPGLGDTAMYLCANRDSSADTQYFGPGTRLTVL.

Ten or more counts support this clonotype. The chain employs TRBV18 and TRBJ1-5, with TRBD1 identical over 7 bases. This CDR3 has 15 residues. Germline lookup yields CDR1 KGHSH and CDR2 LQKENI. Trimming at V came to 5 bases and at J to 2 bases, leaving 6 bases not matched to a gene. The CDR3 loop is CASSTRGDGNQPQHF. CDR3 DNA: TGTGCCAGCTCAACCAGGGGGGACGGCAATCAGCCCCAGCATTTT.

This clonotype was counted many times. This sequence joins TRBV12-3 or TRBV12-4 and TRBJ1-5; D is uncertain. CDR3 length: 14 amino acids. Trimming left V 4 bases short and J 5 bases short, with 12 bases between. The DNA of the CDR3 is TGTGCCAGCAGTTCAGACCGAAGATATCAGCCCCAGCATTTT. Its translation: CASSSDRRYQPQHF.

This clonotype was counted ten times or more. V usage is TRBV7-6 and J usage is TRBJ2-5, with D tentatively TRBD1 (6 bases). The V end lost 5 bases, the J end lost 1 base, and 17 bases lay between the germline ends. The germline CDR1 and CDR2 sequences are SGHVS and FNYEAQ. This CDR3 has 16 residues. The CDR3 nucleotides are TGTGCCAGCAGCAAATGGCTACAGGGATCCCAAGAGACCCAGTACTTC. It translates to CASSKWLQGSQETQYF. The full variable domain, in which reference TRBV7-6 and TRBJ2-5 provide the parts outside the CDR3, is GAGVSQSPRYKVTKRGQDVALRCDPISGHVSLYWYRQALGQGPEFLTYFNYEAQQDKSGLPNDRFSAERPEGSISTLTIQRTEQRDSAMYRCASSKWLQGSQETQYFGPGTRLLVL.

V usage is TRBV19 and J usage is TRBJ1-5; D is ambiguous. The CDR3 is made up of 12 amino acids. V was cut by 8 bases and J by 2 bases, with 7 bases left in between. Germline values: CDR1 LNHDA, CDR2 SQIVND (reference sequence). DNA for the CDR3: TGTGCCAGTCATATAGGCAATCAGCCCCAGCATTTT. As protein: CASHIGNQPQHF.

V and J are TRBV10-2 and TRBJ2-3; D remains ambiguous. Between the trimmed V and J ends, which lost 4 bases and 1 base, there was a span of 9 bases. Germline V lookup: CDR1 WSHSY, CDR2 SAAADI. The CDR3 contains 14 residues. The CDR3 DNA sequence: TGCGCCAGCAGTGGCCAGGACGGCACAGATACGCAGTATTTT. Its protein is CASSGQDGTDTQYF.

This clonotype was seen a few times. Germline is not matched at one junction end, which may reflect a read error. The gene calls are TRBV29-1 and TRBJ2-1; D possibly corresponds to TRBD2 (5 bases). CDR1 and CDR2 from the germline V gene are SQVTM and ANQGSEA. The length of the CDR3 is 8 residues. CDR3 sequence reads: CSVEDLLF. CDR3 in DNA: TGCAGCGTTGAGGACTTACTCTTC.

There are many counts of this clonotype. The chain uses TRBV20-1 and TRBJ2-4, with TRBD2 identical over 7 bases. Germline lookup yields CDR1 DFQATT and CDR2 SNEGSKA (reference sequence). V shed 2 bases and J 2 bases; nucleotides not matched to a gene: 3. This CDR3 region has 14 residues. Here the CDR3 reads CSARFSGTKNIQYF. The CDR3 region has the DNA TGCAGTGCTAGATTCAGCGGGACCAAAAACATTCAGTACTTC.

In its sample, this clonotype was seen many times. The chain combines TRBV3-1 with TRBJ1-1; D perhaps matches TRBD1 (6 bases). Trimming removed 1 base from V and 3 bases from J, with 9 bases in between. CDR1 and CDR2 (germline): LGHDT, YNNKEL (reference sequence). This CDR3 region has 14 residues. The CDR3 loop is CASSQAGGHTEAFF. The CDR3 region has the DNA TGTGCCAGCAGCCAAGCGGGGGGCCACACTGAAGCTTTCTTT.